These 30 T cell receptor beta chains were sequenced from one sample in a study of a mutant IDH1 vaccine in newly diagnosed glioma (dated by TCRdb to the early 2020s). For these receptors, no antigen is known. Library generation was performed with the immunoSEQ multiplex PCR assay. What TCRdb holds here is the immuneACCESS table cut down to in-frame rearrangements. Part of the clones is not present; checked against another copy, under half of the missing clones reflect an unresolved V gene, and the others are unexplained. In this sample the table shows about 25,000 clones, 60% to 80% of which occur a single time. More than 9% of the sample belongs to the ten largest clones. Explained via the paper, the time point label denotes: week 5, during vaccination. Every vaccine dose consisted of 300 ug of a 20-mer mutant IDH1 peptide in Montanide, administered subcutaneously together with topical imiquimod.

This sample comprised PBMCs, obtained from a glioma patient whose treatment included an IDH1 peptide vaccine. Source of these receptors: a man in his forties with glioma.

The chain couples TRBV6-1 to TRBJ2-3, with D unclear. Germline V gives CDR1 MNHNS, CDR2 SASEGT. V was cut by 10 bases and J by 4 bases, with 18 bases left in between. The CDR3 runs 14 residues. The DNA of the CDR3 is TGTGCCATCGCCTCCTTTCAAAATCCAGATACGCAGTATTTT. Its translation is CAIASFQNPDTQYF.

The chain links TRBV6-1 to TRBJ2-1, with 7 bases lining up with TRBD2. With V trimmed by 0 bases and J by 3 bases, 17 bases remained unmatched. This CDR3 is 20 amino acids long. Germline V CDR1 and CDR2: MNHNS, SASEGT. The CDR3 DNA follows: TGTGCCAGCAGTGAAGCGAACCGGACTAGATCAACCCGAAGCTACAATGAGCAGTTCTTC. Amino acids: CASSEANRTRSTRSYNEQFF.

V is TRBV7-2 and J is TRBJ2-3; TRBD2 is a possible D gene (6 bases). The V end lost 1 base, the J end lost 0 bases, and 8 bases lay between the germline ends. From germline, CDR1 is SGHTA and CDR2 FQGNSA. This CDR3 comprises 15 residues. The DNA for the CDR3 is TGTGCCAGCAGCTTAGGAAGCGGGAGCACAGATACGCAGTATTTT. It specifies CASSLGSGSTDTQYF.

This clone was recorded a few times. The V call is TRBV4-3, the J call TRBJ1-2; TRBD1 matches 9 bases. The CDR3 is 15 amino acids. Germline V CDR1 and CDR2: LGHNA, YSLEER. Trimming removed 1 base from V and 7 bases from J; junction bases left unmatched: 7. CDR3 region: CASSQADRGLSGYTF. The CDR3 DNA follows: TGCGCCAGCAGCCAAGCTGACAGGGGGTTGTCTGGCTACACCTTC.

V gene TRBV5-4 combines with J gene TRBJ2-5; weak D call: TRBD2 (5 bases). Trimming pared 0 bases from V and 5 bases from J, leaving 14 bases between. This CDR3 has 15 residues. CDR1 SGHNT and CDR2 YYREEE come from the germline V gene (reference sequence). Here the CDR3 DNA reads TGTGCCAGCAGCTTGGGGCTAGGCGAGGGTGAGACCCAGTACTTC. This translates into CASSLGLGEGETQYF.

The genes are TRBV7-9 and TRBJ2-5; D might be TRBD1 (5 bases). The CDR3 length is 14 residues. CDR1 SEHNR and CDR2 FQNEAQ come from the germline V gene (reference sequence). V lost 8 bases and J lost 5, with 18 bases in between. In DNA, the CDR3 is TGTGCCAGCGGAAAGCAAGGGGTGGGGGAGACCCAGTACTTC. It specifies CASGKQGVGETQYF. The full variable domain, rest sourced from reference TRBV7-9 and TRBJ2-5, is DTGVSQNPRHKITKRGQNVTFRCDPISEHNRLYWYRQTLGQGPEFLTYFQNEAQLEKSRLLSDRFSAERPKGSFSTLEIQRTEQGDSAMYLCASGKQGVGETQYFGPGTRLLVL.

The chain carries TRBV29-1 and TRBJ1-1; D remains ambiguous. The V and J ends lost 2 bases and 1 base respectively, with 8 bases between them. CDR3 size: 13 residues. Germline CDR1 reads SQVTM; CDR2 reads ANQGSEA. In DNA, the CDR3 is TGCAGCGTTGAATTGCCCGCGAACACTGAAGCTTTCTTT. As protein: CSVELPANTEAFF.

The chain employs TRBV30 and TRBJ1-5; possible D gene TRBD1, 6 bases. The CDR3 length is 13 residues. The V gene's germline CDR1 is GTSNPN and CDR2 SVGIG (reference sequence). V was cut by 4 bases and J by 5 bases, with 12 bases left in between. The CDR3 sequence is CAWTRGTDQPQHF. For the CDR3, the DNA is TGTGCCTGGACTAGGGGGACTGATCAGCCCCAGCATTTT.

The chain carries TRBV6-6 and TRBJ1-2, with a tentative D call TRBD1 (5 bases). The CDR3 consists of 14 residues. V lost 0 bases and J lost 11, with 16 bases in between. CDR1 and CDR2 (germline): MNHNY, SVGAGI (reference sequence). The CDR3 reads CASSYSPDTNGYTF. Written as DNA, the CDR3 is TGTGCCAGCAGTTACTCGCCGGACACGAACGGGTACACCTTC.

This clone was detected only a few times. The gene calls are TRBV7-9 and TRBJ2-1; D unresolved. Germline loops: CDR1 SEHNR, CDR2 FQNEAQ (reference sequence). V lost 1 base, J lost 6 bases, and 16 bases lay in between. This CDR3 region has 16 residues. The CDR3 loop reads CASSLGLGLHLNEQFF. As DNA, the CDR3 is TGTGCCAGCAGCTTAGGGCTCGGGCTCCACCTCAATGAGCAGTTCTTC.

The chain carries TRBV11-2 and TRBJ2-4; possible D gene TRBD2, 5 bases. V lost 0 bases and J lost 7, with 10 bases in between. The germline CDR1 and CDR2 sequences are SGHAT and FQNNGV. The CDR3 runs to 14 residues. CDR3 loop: CASSLERAWNIQYF. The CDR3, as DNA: TGTGCCAGCAGCTTAGAGAGGGCCTGGAACATTCAGTACTTC.

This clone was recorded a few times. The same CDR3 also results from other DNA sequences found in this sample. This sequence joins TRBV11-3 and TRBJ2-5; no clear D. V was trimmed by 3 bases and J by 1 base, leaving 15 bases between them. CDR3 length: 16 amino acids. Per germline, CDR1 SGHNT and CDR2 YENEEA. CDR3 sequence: CASSLLVSRSQETQYF. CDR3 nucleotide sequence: TGTGCCAGCAGCTTGTTAGTTAGCCGGAGCCAAGAGACCCAGTACTTC.

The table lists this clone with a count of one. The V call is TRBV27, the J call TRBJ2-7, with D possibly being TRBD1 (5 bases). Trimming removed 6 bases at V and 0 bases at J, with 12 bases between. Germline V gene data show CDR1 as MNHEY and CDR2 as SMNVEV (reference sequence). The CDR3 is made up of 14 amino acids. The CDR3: CASSTGISSYEQYV. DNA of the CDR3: TGTGCCAGCAGCACAGGCATTAGCTCCTACGAGCAGTACGTC.

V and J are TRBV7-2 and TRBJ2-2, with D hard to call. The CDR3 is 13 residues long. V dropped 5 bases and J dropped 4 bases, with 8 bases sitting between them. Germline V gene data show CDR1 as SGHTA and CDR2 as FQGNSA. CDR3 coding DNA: TGTGCCAGCAGCCCGGTGCCCACCGGGGAGCTGTTTTTT. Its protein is CASSPVPTGELFF. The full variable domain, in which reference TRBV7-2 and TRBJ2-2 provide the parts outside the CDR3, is GAGVSQSPSNKVTEKGKDVELRCDPISGHTALYWYRQSLGQGLEFLIYFQGNSAPDKSGLPSDRFSAERTGGSVSTLTIQRTQQEDSAVYLCASSPVPTGELFFGEGSRLTVL.

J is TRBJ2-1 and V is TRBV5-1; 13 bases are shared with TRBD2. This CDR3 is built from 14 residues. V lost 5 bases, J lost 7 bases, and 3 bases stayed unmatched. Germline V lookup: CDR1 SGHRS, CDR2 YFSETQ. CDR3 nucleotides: TGCGCCAGCAGACTAGCGGGAGGGATGAATGAGCAGTTCTTC. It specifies CASRLAGGMNEQFF.

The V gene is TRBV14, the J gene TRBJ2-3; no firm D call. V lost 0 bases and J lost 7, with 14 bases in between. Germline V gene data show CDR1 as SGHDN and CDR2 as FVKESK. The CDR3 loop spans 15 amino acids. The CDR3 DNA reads TGTGCCAGCAGCCAAGATCTACAGAGTTTAAATACGCAGTATTTT. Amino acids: CASSQDLQSLNTQYF. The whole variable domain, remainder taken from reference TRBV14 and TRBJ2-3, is EAGVTQFPSHSVIEKGQTVTLRCDPISGHDNLYWYRRVMGKEIKFLLHFVKESKQDESGMPNNRFLAERTGGTYSTLKVQPAELEDSGVYFCASSQDLQSLNTQYFGPGTRLTVL.

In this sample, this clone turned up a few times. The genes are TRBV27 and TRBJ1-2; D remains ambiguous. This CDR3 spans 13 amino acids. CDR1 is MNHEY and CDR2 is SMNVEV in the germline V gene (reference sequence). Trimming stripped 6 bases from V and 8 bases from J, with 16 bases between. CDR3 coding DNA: TGTGCCAGCAGATCCCTCGGAAACGTCGGCTACACCTTC. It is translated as CASRSLGNVGYTF.

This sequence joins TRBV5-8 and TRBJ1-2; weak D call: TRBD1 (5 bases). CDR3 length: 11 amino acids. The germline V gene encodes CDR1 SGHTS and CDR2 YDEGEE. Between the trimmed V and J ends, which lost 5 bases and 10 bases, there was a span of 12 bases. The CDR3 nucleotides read TGTGCCAGCAGGGGGGTCGTAAACTACACCTTC. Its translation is CASRGVVNYTF.

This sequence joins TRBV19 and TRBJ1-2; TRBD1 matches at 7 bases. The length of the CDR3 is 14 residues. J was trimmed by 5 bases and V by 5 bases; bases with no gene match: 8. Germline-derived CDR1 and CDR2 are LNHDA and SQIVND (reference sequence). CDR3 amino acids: CASSPTGRAYGYTF. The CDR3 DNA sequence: TGTGCCAGTAGTCCGACAGGGAGGGCTTATGGCTACACCTTC.

The DNA for the CDR3 is TGTGCCAGCAGTGGGCGGGAGGGCCCAAGGTATGAGCAGTTCTTC. This encodes CASSGREGPRYEQFF. The chain recombines TRBV2 with TRBJ2-1, with TRBD2 matching 9 bases. This CDR3 has 15 residues. Unmatched junction bases numbered 9, after V lost 4 bases and J lost 8 bases. Per germline, CDR1 SNHLY and CDR2 FYNNEI.

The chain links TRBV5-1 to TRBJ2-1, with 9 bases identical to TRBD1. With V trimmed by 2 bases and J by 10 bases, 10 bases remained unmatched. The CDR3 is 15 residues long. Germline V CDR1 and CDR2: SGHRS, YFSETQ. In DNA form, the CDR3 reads TGCGCCAGCAGCTTACGGGACAGGGCTTCGGGCGAGCAGTTCTTC. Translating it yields CASSLRDRASGEQFF. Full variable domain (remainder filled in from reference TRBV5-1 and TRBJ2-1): KAGVTQTPRYLIKTRGQQVTLSCSPISGHRSVSWYQQTPGQGLQFLFEYFSETQRNKGNFPGRFSGRQFSNSRSEMNVSTLELGDSALYLCASSLRDRASGEQFFGPGTRLTVL.

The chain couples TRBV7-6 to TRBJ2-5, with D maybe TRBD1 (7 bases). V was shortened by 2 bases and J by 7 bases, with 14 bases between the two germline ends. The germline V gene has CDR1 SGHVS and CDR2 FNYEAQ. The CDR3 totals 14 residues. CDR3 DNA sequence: TGTGCCAGCAGCTTACGGCAGGGGGGAGGGACCCAGTACTTC. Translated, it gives CASSLRQGGGTQYF.

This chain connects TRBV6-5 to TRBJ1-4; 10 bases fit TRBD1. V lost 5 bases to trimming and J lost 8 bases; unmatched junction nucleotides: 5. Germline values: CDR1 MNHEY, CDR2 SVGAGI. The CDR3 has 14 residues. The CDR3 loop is CASSRDRGSEKLFF. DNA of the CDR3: TGTGCCAGCAGTCGGGACAGGGGTTCGGAAAAACTGTTTTTT.

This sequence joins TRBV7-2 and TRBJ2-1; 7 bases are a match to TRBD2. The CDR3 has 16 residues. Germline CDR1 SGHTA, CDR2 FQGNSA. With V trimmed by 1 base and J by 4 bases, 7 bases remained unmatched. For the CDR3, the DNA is TGTGCCAGCAGCTTAGTTCCCAGCGGGAATTACAATGAGCAGTTCTTC. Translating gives CASSLVPSGNYNEQFF.

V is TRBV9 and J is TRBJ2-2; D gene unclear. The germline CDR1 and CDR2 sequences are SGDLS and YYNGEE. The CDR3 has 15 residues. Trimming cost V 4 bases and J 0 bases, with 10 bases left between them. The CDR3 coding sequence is TGTGCCAGCAGCATTAGCCTCACGAACACCGGGGAGCTGTTTTTT. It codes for CASSISLTNTGELFF. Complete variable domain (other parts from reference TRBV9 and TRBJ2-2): DSGVTQTPKHLITATGQRVTLRCSPRSGDLSVYWYQQSLDQGLQFLIQYYNGEERAKGNILERFSAQQFPDLHSELNLSSLELGDSALYFCASSISLTNTGELFFGEGSRLTVL.

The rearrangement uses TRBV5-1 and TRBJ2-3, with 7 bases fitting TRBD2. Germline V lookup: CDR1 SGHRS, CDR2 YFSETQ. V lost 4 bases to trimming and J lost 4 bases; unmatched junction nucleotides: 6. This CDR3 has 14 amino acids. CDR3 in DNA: TGCGCCAGCAGCCTCGGACTAGATTCAGATACGCAGTATTTT. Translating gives CASSLGLDSDTQYF.

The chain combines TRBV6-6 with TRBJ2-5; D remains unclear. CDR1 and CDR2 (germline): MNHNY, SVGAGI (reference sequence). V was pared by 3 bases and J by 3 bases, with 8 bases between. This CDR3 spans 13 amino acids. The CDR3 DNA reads TGTGCCAGCAGTTATGCGGTGGAAGAGACCCAGTACTTC. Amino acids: CASSYAVEETQYF.

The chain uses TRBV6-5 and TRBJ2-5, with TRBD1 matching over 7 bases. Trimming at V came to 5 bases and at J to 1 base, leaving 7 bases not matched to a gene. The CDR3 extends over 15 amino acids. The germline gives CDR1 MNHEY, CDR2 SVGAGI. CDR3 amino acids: CASSTGTVIQETQYF. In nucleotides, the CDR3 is TGTGCCAGCAGTACTGGGACAGTCATCCAAGAGACCCAGTACTTC.

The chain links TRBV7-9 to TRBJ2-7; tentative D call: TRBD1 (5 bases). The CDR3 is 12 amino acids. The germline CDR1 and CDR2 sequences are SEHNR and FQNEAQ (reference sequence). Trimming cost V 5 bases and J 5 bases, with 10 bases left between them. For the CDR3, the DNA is TGTGCCAGCAGCCTAACAGGACACGAGCAGTACTTC. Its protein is CASSLTGHEQYF.

CDR3: CASSASQEGEQYV. CDR3 sequence (DNA): TGTGCCAGCAGCGCATCGCAGGAGGGAGAGCAGTACGTC. The V call is TRBV9, the J call TRBJ2-7; possibly TRBD2 for D (6 bases). V lost 3 bases to trimming and J lost 7 bases, with 14 bases between them. The CDR3 is made up of 13 amino acids. CDR1 and CDR2 (germline): SGDLS, YYNGEE.